The 4 T cell receptor beta chains below all came from one sample that was sequenced in a study of glioma-infiltrating T cells after dendritic cell vaccination. Method: immunoSEQ multiplex PCR; TCRdb's copy keeps in-frame clones and lacks some. There are about 92,000 clones in the sample; about nine tenths occur only once, and 15% to 17% lies in the top ten. This material consisted of blood, taken before dendritic cell vaccination. The receptors were gathered from a human donor with glioblastoma.

The CDR3 region has the DNA TGTGCCAGCAGTCGAGAGCGGGGGAGGGCAGATACGCAGTATTTT. Translation: CASSRERGRADTQYF. V is TRBV27 and J is TRBJ2-3; 8 bases are a match to TRBD2. CDR1 and CDR2 (germline): MNHEY, SMNVEV (reference sequence). CDR3 length equals 15 residues. J was trimmed by 4 bases and V by 5 bases; bases with no gene match: 8.

The chain couples TRBV5-6 to TRBJ1-4, with D uncertain. Germline CDR1 is SGHDT and CDR2 is YYEEEE. CDR3 length: 13 amino acids. Trimming stripped 2 bases from V and 4 bases from J, with 6 bases between. CDR3 DNA sequence: TGTGCCAGCAGCTTCGGGGTTAATGAAAAACTGTTTTTT. It is translated as CASSFGVNEKLFF. Complete variable domain (other parts from reference TRBV5-6 and TRBJ1-4): DAGVTQSPTHLIKTRGQQVTLRCSPKSGHDTVSWYQQALGQGPQFIFQYYEEEERQRGNFPDRFSGHQFPNYSSELNVNALLLGDSALYLCASSFGVNEKLFFGSGTQLSVL.

The chain is built from TRBV14 and TRBJ2-1, with TRBD2 identical over 15 bases. Losses at the gene ends were 4 bases for V and 10 bases for J; bases not matched to a gene: 5. The CDR3 is 15 residues long. CDR1 and CDR2 (germline): SGHDN, FVKESK. CDR3 coding DNA: TGTGCCAGCAGCCCCAGAGGGACTAGCGGGGGGGAGCAGTTCTTC. Residues: CASSPRGTSGGEQFF.

CDR3 region: CASSPRNIQGGYTF. For the CDR3, the DNA is TGTGCCAGCAGTCCTCGTAACATCCAGGGGGGCTACACCTTC. The chain recombines TRBV27 with TRBJ1-2, with D tentatively TRBD1 (6 bases). The V gene's germline CDR1 is MNHEY and CDR2 SMNVEV (reference sequence). V was cut by 5 bases and J by 8 bases, with 18 bases left in between. There are 14 residues in the CDR3.